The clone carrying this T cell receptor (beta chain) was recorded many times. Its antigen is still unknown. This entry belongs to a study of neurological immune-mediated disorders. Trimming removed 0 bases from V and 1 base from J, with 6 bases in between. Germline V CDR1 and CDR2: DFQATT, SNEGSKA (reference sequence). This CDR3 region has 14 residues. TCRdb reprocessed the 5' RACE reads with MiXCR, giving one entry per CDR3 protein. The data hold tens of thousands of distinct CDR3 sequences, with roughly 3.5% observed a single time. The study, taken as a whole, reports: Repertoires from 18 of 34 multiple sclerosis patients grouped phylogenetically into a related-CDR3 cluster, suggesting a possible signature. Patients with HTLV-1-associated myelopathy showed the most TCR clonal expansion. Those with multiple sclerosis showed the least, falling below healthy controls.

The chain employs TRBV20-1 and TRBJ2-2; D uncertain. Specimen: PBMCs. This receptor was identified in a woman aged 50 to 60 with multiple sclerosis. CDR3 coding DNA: TGCAGTGCTAGAGAGGGCCTGAACACCGGGGAGCTGTTTTTT. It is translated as CSAREGLNTGELFF.